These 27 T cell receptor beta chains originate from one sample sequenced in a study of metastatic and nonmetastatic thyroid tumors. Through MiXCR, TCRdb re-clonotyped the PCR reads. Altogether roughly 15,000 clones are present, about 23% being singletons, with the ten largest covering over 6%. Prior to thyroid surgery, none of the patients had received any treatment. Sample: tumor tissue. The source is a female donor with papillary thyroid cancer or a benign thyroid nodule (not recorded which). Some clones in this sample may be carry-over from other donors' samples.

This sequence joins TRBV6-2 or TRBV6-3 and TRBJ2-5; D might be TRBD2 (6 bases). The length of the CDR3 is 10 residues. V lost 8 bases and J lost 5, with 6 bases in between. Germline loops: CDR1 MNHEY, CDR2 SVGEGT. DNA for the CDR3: TGTGCCAGCGGGACTGAGACCCAGTACTTC. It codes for CASGTETQYF.

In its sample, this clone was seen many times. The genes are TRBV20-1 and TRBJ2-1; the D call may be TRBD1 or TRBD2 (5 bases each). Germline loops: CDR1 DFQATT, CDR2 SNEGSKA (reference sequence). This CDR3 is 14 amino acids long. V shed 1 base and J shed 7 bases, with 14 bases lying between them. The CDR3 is CSARGFGRENEQFF. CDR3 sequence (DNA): TGCAGTGCTAGAGGTTTCGGCAGGGAGAATGAGCAGTTCTTC.

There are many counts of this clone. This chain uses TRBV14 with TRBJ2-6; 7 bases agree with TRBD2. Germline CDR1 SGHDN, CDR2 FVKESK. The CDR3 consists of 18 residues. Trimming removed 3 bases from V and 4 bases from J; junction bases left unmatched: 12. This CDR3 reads CASSQLRDYLKGANVLTF. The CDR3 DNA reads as TGTGCCAGCAGCCAGCTCCGGGACTACCTCAAGGGGGCCAACGTCCTGACTTTC.

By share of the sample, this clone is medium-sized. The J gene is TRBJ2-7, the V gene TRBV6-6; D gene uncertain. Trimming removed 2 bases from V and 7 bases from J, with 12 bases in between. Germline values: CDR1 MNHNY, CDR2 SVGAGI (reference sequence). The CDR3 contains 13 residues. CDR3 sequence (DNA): TGTGCCAGCAGTTACACCGAAACGAGTGAGCAGTACTTC. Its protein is CASSYTETSEQYF.

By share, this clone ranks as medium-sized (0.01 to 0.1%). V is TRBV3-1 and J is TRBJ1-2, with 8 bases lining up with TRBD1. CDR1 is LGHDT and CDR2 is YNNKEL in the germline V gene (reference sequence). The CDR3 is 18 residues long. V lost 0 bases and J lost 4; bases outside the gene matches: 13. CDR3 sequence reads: CASSQELDRATRSYGYTF. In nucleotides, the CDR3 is TGTGCCAGCAGCCAAGAACTGGACAGGGCTACACGGAGCTATGGCTACACCTTC.

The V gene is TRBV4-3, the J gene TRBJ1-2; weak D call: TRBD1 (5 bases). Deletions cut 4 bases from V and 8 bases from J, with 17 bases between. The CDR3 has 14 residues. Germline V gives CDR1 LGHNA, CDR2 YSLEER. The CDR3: CASSPAGGVLGYTF. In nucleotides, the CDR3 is TGCGCCAGCAGCCCCGCGGGGGGGGTGTTGGGCTACACCTTC.

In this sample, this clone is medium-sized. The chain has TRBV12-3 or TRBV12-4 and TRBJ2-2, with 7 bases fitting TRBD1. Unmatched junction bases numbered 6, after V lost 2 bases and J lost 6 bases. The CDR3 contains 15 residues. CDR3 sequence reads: CASSLRTQGAGELFF. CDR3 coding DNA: TGTGCCAGCAGTTTAAGGACTCAGGGGGCCGGGGAGCTGTTTTTT.

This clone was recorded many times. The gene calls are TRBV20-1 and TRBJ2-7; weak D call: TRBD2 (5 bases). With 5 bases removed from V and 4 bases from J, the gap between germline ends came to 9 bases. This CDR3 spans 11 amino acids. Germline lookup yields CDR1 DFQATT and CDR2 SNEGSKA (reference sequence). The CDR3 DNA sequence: TGCAGTGCTTCGGGGAATTACGAGCAGTACTTC. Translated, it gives CSASGNYEQYF.

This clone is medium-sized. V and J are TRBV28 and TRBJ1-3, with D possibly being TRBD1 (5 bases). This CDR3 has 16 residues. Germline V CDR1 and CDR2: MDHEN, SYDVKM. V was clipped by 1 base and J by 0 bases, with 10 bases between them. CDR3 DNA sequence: TGTGCCAGCAGTTTATCCCAGGGCCCCTCTGGAAACACCATATATTTT. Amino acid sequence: CASSLSQGPSGNTIYF.

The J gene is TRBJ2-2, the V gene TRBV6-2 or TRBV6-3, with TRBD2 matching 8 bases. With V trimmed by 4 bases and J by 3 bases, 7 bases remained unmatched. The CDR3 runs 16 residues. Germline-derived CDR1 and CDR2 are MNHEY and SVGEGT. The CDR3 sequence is CASSFFGAGDTGELFF. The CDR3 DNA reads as TGTGCCAGCAGTTTTTTTGGAGCGGGAGACACCGGGGAGCTGTTTTTT.

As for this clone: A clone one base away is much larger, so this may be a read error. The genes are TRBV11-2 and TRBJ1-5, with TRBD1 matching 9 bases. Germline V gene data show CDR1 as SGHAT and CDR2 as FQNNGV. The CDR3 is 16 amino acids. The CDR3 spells CASSADRGGGNQPKHF. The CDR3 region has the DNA TGTGCCAGCAGCGCGGACAGGGGAGGAGGCAATCAGCCCAAGCATTTT.

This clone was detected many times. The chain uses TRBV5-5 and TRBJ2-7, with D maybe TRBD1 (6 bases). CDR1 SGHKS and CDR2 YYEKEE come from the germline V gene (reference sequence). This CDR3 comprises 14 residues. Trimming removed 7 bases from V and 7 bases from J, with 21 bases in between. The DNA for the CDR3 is TGTGCCAGCGCCCAGGGGCTTTTAGGATATGAGCAGTACTTC. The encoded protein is CASAQGLLGYEQYF.

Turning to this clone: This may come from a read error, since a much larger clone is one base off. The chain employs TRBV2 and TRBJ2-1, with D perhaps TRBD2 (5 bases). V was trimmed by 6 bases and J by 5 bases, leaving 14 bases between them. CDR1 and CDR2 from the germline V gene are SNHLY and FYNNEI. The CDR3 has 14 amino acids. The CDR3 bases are TGTGCCAGCAGCACGGGGAAATCCCACAATGAGCAGTTCTTC. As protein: CASSTGKSHNEQFF.

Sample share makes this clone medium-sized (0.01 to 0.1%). As DNA, the CDR3 is TGTGCCAGCAGTTTAGACGGCAGACAGACCCAGTACTTC. Residues: CASSLDGRQTQYF. The gene calls are TRBV12-3 or TRBV12-4 and TRBJ2-5; D is unclear. The ends were cut back, 1 base at V and 6 bases at J, with 9 bases in the middle. This CDR3 has 13 residues.

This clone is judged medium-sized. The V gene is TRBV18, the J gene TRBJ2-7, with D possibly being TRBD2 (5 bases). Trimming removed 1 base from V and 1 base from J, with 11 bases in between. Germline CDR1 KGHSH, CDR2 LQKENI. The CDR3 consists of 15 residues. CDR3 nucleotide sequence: TGTGCCAGCTCACCACAGAGGGCCGTTTCCTACGAGCAGTACTTC. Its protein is CASSPQRAVSYEQYF.

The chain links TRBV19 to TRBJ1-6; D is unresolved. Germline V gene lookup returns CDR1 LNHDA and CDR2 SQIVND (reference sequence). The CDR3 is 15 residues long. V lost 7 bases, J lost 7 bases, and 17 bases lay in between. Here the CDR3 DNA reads TGTGCCAGTACCCCAACGGGGTCAGGCAATTCACCCCTCCACTTT. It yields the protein CASTPTGSGNSPLHF.

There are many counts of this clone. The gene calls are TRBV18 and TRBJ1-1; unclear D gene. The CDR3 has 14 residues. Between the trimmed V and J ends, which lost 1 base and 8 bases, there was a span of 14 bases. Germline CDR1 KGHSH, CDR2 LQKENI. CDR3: CASSPQGRGLEAFF. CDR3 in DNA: TGTGCCAGCTCACCACAGGGTCGCGGGTTAGAAGCTTTCTTT.

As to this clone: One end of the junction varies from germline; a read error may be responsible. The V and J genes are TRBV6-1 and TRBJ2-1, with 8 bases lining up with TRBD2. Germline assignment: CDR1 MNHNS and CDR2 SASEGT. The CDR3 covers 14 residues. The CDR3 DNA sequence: TGTGCCAGCGTCCGGTCTAGCGGGTACAAGGAGCAGTTCTTC. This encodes CASVRSSGYKEQFF.

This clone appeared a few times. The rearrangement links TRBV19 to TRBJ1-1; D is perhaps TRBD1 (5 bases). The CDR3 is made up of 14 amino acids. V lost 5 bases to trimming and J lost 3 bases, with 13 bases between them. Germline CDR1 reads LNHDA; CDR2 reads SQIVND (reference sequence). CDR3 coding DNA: TGTGCCAGTAGTTCCGGGGGGGGGTACACTGAAGCTTTCTTT. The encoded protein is CASSSGGGYTEAFF.

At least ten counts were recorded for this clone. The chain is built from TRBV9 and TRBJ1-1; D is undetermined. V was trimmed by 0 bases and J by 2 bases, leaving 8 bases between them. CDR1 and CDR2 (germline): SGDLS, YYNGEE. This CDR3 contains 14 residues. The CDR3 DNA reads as TGTGCCAGCAGCGTAGGAGGGATTAACACTGAAGCTTTCTTT. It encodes CASSVGGINTEAFF.

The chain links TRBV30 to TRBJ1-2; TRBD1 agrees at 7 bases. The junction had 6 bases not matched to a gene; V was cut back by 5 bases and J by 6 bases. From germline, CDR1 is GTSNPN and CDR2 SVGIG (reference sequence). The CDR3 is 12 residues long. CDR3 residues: CAWQTGLDGYTF. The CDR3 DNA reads TGTGCCTGGCAGACAGGGTTAGATGGCTACACCTTC.

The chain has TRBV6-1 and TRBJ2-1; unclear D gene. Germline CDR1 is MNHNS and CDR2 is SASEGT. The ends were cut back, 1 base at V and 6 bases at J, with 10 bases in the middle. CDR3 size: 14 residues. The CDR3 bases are TGTGCCAGCAGTGAAGGTGGGGTAGTCAATGAGCAGTTCTTC. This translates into CASSEGGVVNEQFF.

The chain's CDR3 is CSAKLAGLTDTQYF. The DNA of the CDR3 is TGCAGTGCTAAACTAGCGGGGCTAACAGATACGCAGTATTTT. The rearrangement joins TRBV20-1 to TRBJ2-3; 10 bases map to TRBD2. Germline assignment: CDR1 DFQATT and CDR2 SNEGSKA (reference sequence). The V gene end was trimmed by 4 bases and the J gene end by 3 bases; junction bases not matched to a gene: 4. The CDR3 extends over 14 amino acids.

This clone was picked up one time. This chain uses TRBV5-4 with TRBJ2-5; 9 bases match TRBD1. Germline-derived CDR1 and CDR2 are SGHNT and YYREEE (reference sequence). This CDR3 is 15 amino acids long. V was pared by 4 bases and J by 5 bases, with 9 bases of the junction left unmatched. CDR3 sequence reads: CASSGSGTGRETQYF. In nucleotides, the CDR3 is TGTGCCAGCAGCGGGTCCGGGACAGGGCGGGAGACCCAGTACTTC.

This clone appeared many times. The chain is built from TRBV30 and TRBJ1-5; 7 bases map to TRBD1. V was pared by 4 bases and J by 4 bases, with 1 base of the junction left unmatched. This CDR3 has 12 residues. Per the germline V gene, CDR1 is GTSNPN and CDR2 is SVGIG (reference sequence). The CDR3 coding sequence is TGTGCCTGGAAGACAGGGAATCAGCCCCAGCATTTT. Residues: CAWKTGNQPQHF.

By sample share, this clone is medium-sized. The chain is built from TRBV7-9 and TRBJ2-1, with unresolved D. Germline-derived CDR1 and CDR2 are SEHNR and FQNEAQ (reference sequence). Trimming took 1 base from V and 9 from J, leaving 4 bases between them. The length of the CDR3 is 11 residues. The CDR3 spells CASSLVLEQFF. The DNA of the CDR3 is TGTGCCAGCAGCTTAGTGCTTGAGCAGTTCTTC.

The CDR3 DNA reads TGTGCCAGCAGCTTATACCCGTGCTACGAGCAGTACTTC. The encoded protein is CASSLYPCYEQYF. This rearrangement joins TRBV7-2 to TRBJ2-7; D gene unclear. V dropped 2 bases and J dropped 3 bases, with 8 bases sitting between them. CDR3 size: 13 residues. The germline CDR1 and CDR2 sequences are SGHTA and FQGNSA.